These 22 T cell receptor beta chains came from one sample sequenced in a study of metastatic and nonmetastatic thyroid tumors. TCRdb recomputed clones from the PCR reads via MiXCR. The table includes some 22,000 clones, 20% to 25% detected once. Treatment of any kind had been given to no patient before thyroid surgery. Input material: tumor tissue. These receptors were taken from a female donor with papillary thyroid cancer or a benign thyroid nodule (not recorded which). Some clones in this sample may be carry-over from other donors' samples.

In this sample, this clone turned up many times. A much larger clone differs by one base, so this may be a read error. The V and J genes are TRBV9 and TRBJ2-2; the match to TRBD2 covers 10 bases. The germline CDR1 and CDR2 sequences are SGDLS and YYNGEE. The CDR3 length is 16 residues. J lost 5 bases, V lost 0 bases, and 4 bases had no gene match. The CDR3 sequence is CASSVALAGRTGELFF. As DNA, the CDR3 is TGTGCCAGCAGCGTAGCACTAGCGGGAAGGACCGGGGAGCTGTTTTTT.

This clone was counted at least ten times. The chain combines TRBV18 with TRBJ2-1; D perhaps matches TRBD2 (6 bases). V was pared by 4 bases and J by 6 bases, with 16 bases between. Germline CDR1 is KGHSH and CDR2 is LQKENI. This CDR3 contains 15 residues. CDR3 nucleotides: TGTGCCAGCTCACTCGGGGGTGCAACCTGCAATGAGCAGTTCTTC. Translation: CASSLGGATCNEQFF.

The V and J genes are TRBV28 and TRBJ1-2, with D perhaps TRBD1 (5 bases). CDR3 length: 10 residues. The V and J ends lost 8 bases and 8 bases respectively, with 9 bases between them. Germline CDR1 and CDR2: MDHEN and SYDVKM. The CDR3 region has the DNA TGTGCCAGCCGGGACCTGGGCTACACCTTC. As protein: CASRDLGYTF.

This chain connects TRBV12-3 or TRBV12-4 to TRBJ1-3; D unclear. V lost 2 bases and J lost 1, with 6 bases in between. The CDR3 totals 14 residues. The CDR3 DNA is TGTGCCAGCAGTTTACGGGGATCTGGAAACACCATATATTTT. Translating it yields CASSLRGSGNTIYF.

This clone was counted at least ten times. This chain connects TRBV27 to TRBJ1-6; D is perhaps TRBD1 (5 bases). Germline V gene sequence: CDR1 MNHEY, CDR2 SMNVEV (reference sequence). Trimming pared 3 bases from V and 10 bases from J, leaving 19 bases between. This CDR3 is built from 16 residues. The CDR3 DNA reads as TGTGCCAGCAGTTTTGGTCAGGGAAACCGGGGCTCACCCCTCCACTTT. Its protein is CASSFGQGNRGSPLHF.

This clone was recorded at least ten times. V gene TRBV5-1 combines with J gene TRBJ1-2; 7 bases are shared with TRBD1. The ends lost 3 bases at V and 5 bases at J; junction bases unmatched: 4. CDR3 length: 13 residues. Germline-derived CDR1 and CDR2 are SGHRS and YFSETQ. The CDR3 bases are TGCGCCAGCAGCTCGGGGACAGTTTATGGCTACACCTTC. This gives the protein CASSSGTVYGYTF.

This clone is labeled medium-sized. Here the CDR3 reads CASNPTSGRRYEQYF. CDR3 coding DNA: TGTGCCAGCAACCCAACTAGCGGGAGGCGTTACGAGCAGTACTTC. The gene calls are TRBV6-1 and TRBJ2-7; 12 nucleotides match TRBD2. The CDR3 covers 15 residues. Germline V lookup: CDR1 MNHNS, CDR2 SASEGT. V lost 7 bases, J lost 4 bases, and 8 bases stayed unmatched.

The sample holds a few counts of this clone. This chain links TRBV13 with TRBJ1-4; D is unclear. This CDR3 has 16 residues. V was cut by 5 bases and J by 3 bases, with 16 bases left in between. CDR1 and CDR2 from the germline V gene are PRHDT and FYEKMQ (reference sequence). CDR3 nucleotide sequence: TGTGCCAGCAGCGCCCGAGTGTCGGTGGCTAATGAAAAACTGTTTTTT. Translation gives CASSARVSVANEKLFF.

In this sample, this clone turned up a few times. The rearrangement uses TRBV12-3 or TRBV12-4 and TRBJ1-5, with a weak D call TRBD1 (5 bases). The CDR3 consists of 15 residues. Deletions cut 5 bases from V and 3 bases from J, with 14 bases between. Written as DNA, the CDR3 is TGTGCCAGCAGTGCCCAGGGAGGTCCCAATCAGCCCCAGCATTTT. This translates into CASSAQGGPNQPQHF.

There are a few counts of this clone. The chain links TRBV6-6 to TRBJ1-4; weak D call: TRBD1 (6 bases). CDR3 length equals 15 residues. Between the trimmed V and J ends, which lost 0 bases and 5 bases, there was a span of 10 bases. CDR1 and CDR2 (germline): MNHNY, SVGAGI (reference sequence). The CDR3 coding sequence is TGTGCCAGCAGTTACTCGGGACAAGTCAATGAAAAACTGTTTTTT. Amino acid sequence: CASSYSGQVNEKLFF.

This clone was seen a few times. J is TRBJ1-4 and V is TRBV27; 9 positions agree with TRBD1. With V trimmed by 5 bases and J by 4 bases, 5 bases remained unmatched. The germline gives CDR1 MNHEY, CDR2 SMNVEV (reference sequence). This CDR3 region has 15 residues. The CDR3 coding sequence is TGTGCCAGCAGTGTAATGGGACAGGGTAATGAAAAACTGTTTTTT. Translation gives CASSVMGQGNEKLFF. The complete variable domain, with remaining parts taken from reference TRBV27 and TRBJ1-4, reads EAQVTQNPRYLITVTGKKLTVTCSQNMNHEYMSWYRQDPGLGLRQIYYSMNVEVTDKGDVPEGYKVSRKEKRNFPLILESPSPNQTSLYFCASSVMGQGNEKLFFGSGTQLSVL.

This clone was counted many times. CDR3 sequence reads: CASSQVTSGGISLSDTQYF. The DNA for the CDR3 is TGTGCCAGCAGCCAGGTTACTAGCGGGGGGATATCTTTATCTGATACGCAGTATTTT. The chain joins TRBV4-2 to TRBJ2-3; TRBD2 agrees at 12 bases. Germline lookup yields CDR1 LGHNA and CDR2 YNFKEQ. The CDR3 is made up of 19 amino acids. V trimming: 3 bases; J trimming: 6 bases; junction bases outside the gene matches: 16.

Of note for this clone: At one end, the junction sequence differs from germline, possibly due to a read error. The chain combines TRBV11-2 with TRBJ2-1; weak D call: TRBD2 (5 bases). The CDR3 runs to 15 residues. Germline V gene data show CDR1 as SGHAT and CDR2 as FQNNGV. The CDR3 DNA is TGTGCCAACAGCTTAGAGGTTAGCGCCGACAATGAGCAGTTCTTC. Amino acids: CANSLEVSADNEQFF.

There are a few counts of this clone. The genes are TRBV11-3 and TRBJ2-7; D not resolved. This CDR3 spans 16 amino acids. Trimming pared 1 base from V and 4 bases from J, leaving 17 bases between. The germline gives CDR1 SGHNT, CDR2 YENEEA. The CDR3 here is CASSLVGTQLSYEQYF. The CDR3 DNA reads TGTGCCAGCAGCTTAGTAGGCACCCAGTTAAGTTACGAGCAGTACTTC.

DNA of the CDR3: TGTGCCAGCAGGTGGACGGGGGTACGTGAGACCCAGTACTTC. Amino acid sequence: CASRWTGVRETQYF. The genes are TRBV12-3 or TRBV12-4 and TRBJ2-5; TRBD2 might be the D (6 bases). V gave up 6 bases and J gave up 5 bases, with 16 bases separating them. The CDR3 loop spans 14 amino acids.

This clone came up many times. The chain uses TRBV11-2 and TRBJ2-3; TRBD2 matches 12 bases. The CDR3 covers 17 residues. Germline V gene data show CDR1 as SGHAT and CDR2 as FQNNGV. The V and J ends lost 1 base and 3 bases, in that order; junction bases with no gene match: 5. The CDR3 region is CASSLVPSGRGTDTQYF. CDR3 sequence (DNA): TGTGCCAGCAGCTTAGTCCCTAGCGGGAGGGGTACAGATACGCAGTATTTT.

V and J are TRBV19 and TRBJ2-5; 8 bases map to TRBD1. V lost 5 bases, J lost 1 base, and 3 bases stayed unmatched. CDR3 size: 14 residues. Germline-derived CDR1 and CDR2 are LNHDA and SQIVND (reference sequence). The chain's CDR3 is CASSVTGAQETQYF. CDR3 bases: TGTGCCAGTAGTGTGACAGGGGCCCAAGAGACCCAGTACTTC.

This clone was seen only a few times. The genes are TRBV30 and TRBJ1-1; unclear D gene. CDR1 and CDR2 from the germline V gene are GTSNPN and SVGIG (reference sequence). The CDR3 sequence is 11 residues long. V shed 3 bases and J shed 2 bases, with 4 bases lying between them. CDR3 nucleotide sequence: TGTGCCTGGAGGGTAAACACTGAAGCTTTCTTT. This encodes CAWRVNTEAFF.

This clone is medium-sized in the sample. This chain uses TRBV5-1 with TRBJ1-2, with 9 bases fitting TRBD1. This CDR3 is built from 15 residues. Per the germline V gene, CDR1 is SGHRS and CDR2 is YFSETQ. V was pared by 5 bases and J by 6 bases, with 11 bases of the junction left unmatched. The chain's CDR3 is CASSPYRDRAHGYTF. In nucleotides, the CDR3 is TGCGCCAGCAGTCCTTACCGGGACAGGGCCCATGGCTACACCTTC. Full variable domain (rest looked up from reference TRBV5-1 and TRBJ1-2): KAGVTQTPRYLIKTRGQQVTLSCSPISGHRSVSWYQQTPGQGLQFLFEYFSETQRNKGNFPGRFSGRQFSNSRSEMNVSTLELGDSALYLCASSPYRDRAHGYTFGSGTRLTVV.

In this sample, this clone turned up a few times. The same CDR3 also results from other DNA sequences found in this sample. This chain links TRBV7-3 with TRBJ2-5, with D possibly being TRBD1 (6 bases). This CDR3 is 13 amino acids long. The germline V gene has CDR1 SGHTA and CDR2 FQGTGA. V dropped 3 bases and J dropped 5 bases, with 10 bases sitting between them. In DNA form, the CDR3 reads TGTGCCAGCAGCTTGGGTACAGGGGAGACCCAGTACTTC. Protein product: CASSLGTGETQYF.

Points on this clone: A read error may account for a junction end that differs from germline. The chain uses TRBV5-8 and TRBJ2-3; the D gene is possibly TRBD2 (6 bases). Germline CDR1 SGHTS, CDR2 YDEGEE. This CDR3 contains 15 residues. The CDR3 nucleotides are TGTGCCAACAGCTTAAACGCGGGGTTCACGGATACGCAGTATTTT. This gives the protein CANSLNAGFTDTQYF.

The chain uses TRBV20-1 and TRBJ1-1; tentatively, D is TRBD1 (6 bases). Germline assignment: CDR1 DFQATT and CDR2 SNEGSKA (reference sequence). The CDR3 runs 15 residues. Between the trimmed V and J ends, which lost 0 bases and 0 bases, there was a span of 11 bases. As DNA, the CDR3 is TGCAGTGCTAGAGAGACAGGTCCAATGAACACTGAAGCTTTCTTT. As protein: CSARETGPMNTEAFF.